This T cell receptor beta chain was found in a study of blood T cells in healthy people across ages (dated by TCRdb to 2015 to 2017). Regarding the research as a whole: In model experiments, template switching captured roughly one uniquely barcoded TCR beta cDNA molecule for every two T cells. For two donors (one aged 18 to 29 and one aged 80 or older), the study analyzed two additional independent replicas of 1 million unique cDNA reads from the same blood draw. To track age-related changes in TCR beta repertoire diversity, the study relied on deep sequencing normalized with unique cDNA molecular identifiers. Four age groups were formed from the donors: young (average about 17 years), middle-aged (around 39), aged (about 62) and long-lived (around 80). Beyond this particular receptor, the publication reports: Compared with the aged group, more naive CD4+ T cells, fewer expanded clones and increased TCR diversity were shown by the long-lived group, suggesting age selection. Because donor CMV infection status was unknown, age-related changes in expanded clonotypes were potentially confounded. Total diversity estimates from one million sequenced T cells were considered lower bounds and underestimates. Observed TCR beta diversity correlated strongly with the percentage of naive T cells measured by flow cytometry. As age increased, observed TCR beta diversity per million T cells dropped in a roughly linear way, and a significant reduction was already evident by age 40. Bulk unsorted PBMC profiling prevented conclusive comparison of naive and antigen-experienced compartments.

As regards this clonotype: This clone's antigen is unknown. The sample holds no much larger clone one base away, and base qualities are not on file.

Libraries were prepared through 5' RACE. Sequenced using an Illumina HiSeq 2500. A second PCR of about 7 to 12 cycles was run with a J-beta primer mix and a sample-barcoded 5' primer. A template-switch 5' adaptor carrying 12 random nucleotides introduced a unique molecular identifier onto each TCR beta cDNA molecule. Each sample yielded at least 2.5 million CDR3-containing paired-end reads. First-strand cDNA was synthesized from all RNA with the Mint cDNA synthesis kit, primed by a TRBC-specific oligonucleotide. After uracil-DNA glycosylase treatment, a first 18-cycle PCR used universal primers M1SS and BC2_uni_R on all cDNA. Per the original workflow: For normalization, 1 million high-quality reads were randomly selected from each sample, with every read carrying a distinct molecular identifier. Instead of being binned into consensus sequences, reads that shared molecular identifiers were thrown out. MiTCR, with a Q25 quality threshold and the strictest error-elimination algorithm, was used for CDR3 identification, clonotype clustering and error correction. A nonparametric unseen species model with Euler transformation was used to estimate a lower bound on total TCR beta diversity. The public sequencing data were trimmed at Q25 with fastp and processed into clonotypes with MiXCR by TCRdb, which kept only in-frame beta chains. A single entry per CDR3 protein holds the most common genes and DNA from its merged rows. In this record, the V and J calls reflect TCRdb's handling and not the investigators' own analysis. Counted in this sample were approximately 780,000 distinct CDR3 sequences; under 30% of them appeared once. The ten largest clones take up 2.5% to 3.5% of the sample.

The CDR3 goes from the cysteine to the phenylalanine over 12 residues. CDR3 DNA only is kept here, 36 bases in frame from base 1. CDR1 is given as DFQATT and CDR2 as SNEGSKA, both from the germline V gene (reference sequence). V sheds 6 bases and J sheds 6 bases, leaving 14 bases between their ends. The approximately 39 donors, aged about 6 to 95 years, were systemically healthy Caucasian individuals from Russia. Each donor gave around 9.9 milliliters of peripheral blood, collected into EDTA-treated Vacutainer tubes. Ficoll-Paque density-gradient centrifugation was used to isolate PBMCs, with at least 6.5 million per sample. Total RNA, at least 6 micrograms per sample, was extracted from PBMCs with Trizol reagent. The percentages of naive CD45RAhigh/CD27high T cells were determined by flow cytometry on a PBMC aliquot from every donor. This sample also appeared in a second study, on T cells of mothers and their children. The second paper states: Nine systemically healthy Caucasian individuals served as donors, namely three mothers together with their six children. cDNA synthesis used all of the extracted RNA, with 1.5 ug of RNA in each 15 ul reaction. In the second PCR, sample barcodes and 2-4 random nucleotides were introduced via the M1S primer. Over 8.5 million TCR beta CDR3 reads came from each mother, compared with about 3.2 million reads from each child. Thymic selection similarly shapes TCR recombination output in related and unrelated pairs, with minor effect from inherited differences. Normalized repertoire overlap was always found to be slightly, but never significantly, higher in related mother-child pairs than in unrelated mother-child pairs. No persistent microchimeric T cell clones were detected, at a sensitivity of roughly 100 clones per million clonotypes. The study used deep NGS to compare TCR beta repertoires of mothers and children, seeking features distinguishing related mother-child pairs from unrelated individuals. Mothers averaged approximately 40 +/- 4 years of age and children averaged about 10 +/- 4 years. After adapter ligation with NEBNext reagents, the libraries were sequenced on Illumina HiSeq 2000 with 100+100 nt paired-end reads. To prevent cross-contamination, the mother and child libraries were prepared one month apart and sequenced in separate runs. Between 500,000 and 2,000,000 distinct TCR beta clonotypes were identified per donor. Naive TCR beta clonotypes were estimated from low-frequency clonotypes matched to each donor's FACS-determined naive share, without sorting.

Recombination connected TRBV20-1 to TRBJ1-2; no D gene can be assigned with confidence. The TCR comes from a boy between 10 and 17 years old in good health. The specimen sequenced was blood. The bases read TGCAGTGCACGCGGGTTCGGGGATGGCTACACCTTC. Its product reads: CSARGFGDGYTF.